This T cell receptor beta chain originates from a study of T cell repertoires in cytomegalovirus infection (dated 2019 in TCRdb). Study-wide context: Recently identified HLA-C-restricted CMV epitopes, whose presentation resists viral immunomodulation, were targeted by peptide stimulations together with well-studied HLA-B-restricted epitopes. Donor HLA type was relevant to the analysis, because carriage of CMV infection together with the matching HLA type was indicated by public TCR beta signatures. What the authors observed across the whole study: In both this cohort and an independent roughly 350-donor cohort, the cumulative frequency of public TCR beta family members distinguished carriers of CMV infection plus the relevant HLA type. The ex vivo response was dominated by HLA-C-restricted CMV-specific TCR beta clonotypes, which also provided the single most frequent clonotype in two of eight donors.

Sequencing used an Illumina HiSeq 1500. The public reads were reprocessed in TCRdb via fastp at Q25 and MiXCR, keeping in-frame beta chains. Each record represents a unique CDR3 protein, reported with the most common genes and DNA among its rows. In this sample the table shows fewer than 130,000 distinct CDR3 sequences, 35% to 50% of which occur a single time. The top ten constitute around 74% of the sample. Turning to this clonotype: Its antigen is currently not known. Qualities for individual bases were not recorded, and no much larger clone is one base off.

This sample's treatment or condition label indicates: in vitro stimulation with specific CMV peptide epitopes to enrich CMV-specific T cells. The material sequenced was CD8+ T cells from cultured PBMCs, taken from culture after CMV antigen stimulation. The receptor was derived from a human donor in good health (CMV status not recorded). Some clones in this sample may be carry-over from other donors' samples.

CDR3 loop: CASSGYRVGLDSPLHF. At the DNA level, the sequence is TGTGCCAGCAGTGGGTACAGGGTGGGATTGGATTCACCCCTCCACTTT. The V and J segments used are TRBV2 and TRBJ1-6; the D segment could be TRBD1, given 6 matching bases. Trimming removed 4 bases from V and 8 bases from J, leaving 18 bases between the germline ends. The CDR1 and CDR2 encoded by the germline V gene are SNHLY and FYNNEI. Taken from cysteine to phenylalanine, the CDR3 has 16 residues. The kept DNA is CDR3 alone, 48 bases in frame from the first base.